What follows describes a single T cell receptor beta chain. This sample was taken from a study of blood T cell repertoires in COVID-19. Overall study context: Acute and convalescent COVID-19 specimens originated in the United States, Italy and Spain.

CDR3 length: 12 amino acids. V lost 6 bases and J lost 4, with 9 bases in between. Germline CDR1 is LGHNT and CDR2 is FRNRAP. TCRdb keeps only in-frame clones here, not all; method: immunoSEQ multiplex PCR. The sample holds some 170,000 clones, 87% seen once. Sequencing was carried out using peripheral blood. The chain uses TRBV12-5 and TRBJ1-2; unclear D gene. The sequence came from a woman aged 45 to 65 with acute or convalescent COVID-19. As DNA, the CDR3 is TGTGCTAGTGGCCCCGGCGGCTATGGCTACACCTTC. This codes for CASGPGGYGYTF.